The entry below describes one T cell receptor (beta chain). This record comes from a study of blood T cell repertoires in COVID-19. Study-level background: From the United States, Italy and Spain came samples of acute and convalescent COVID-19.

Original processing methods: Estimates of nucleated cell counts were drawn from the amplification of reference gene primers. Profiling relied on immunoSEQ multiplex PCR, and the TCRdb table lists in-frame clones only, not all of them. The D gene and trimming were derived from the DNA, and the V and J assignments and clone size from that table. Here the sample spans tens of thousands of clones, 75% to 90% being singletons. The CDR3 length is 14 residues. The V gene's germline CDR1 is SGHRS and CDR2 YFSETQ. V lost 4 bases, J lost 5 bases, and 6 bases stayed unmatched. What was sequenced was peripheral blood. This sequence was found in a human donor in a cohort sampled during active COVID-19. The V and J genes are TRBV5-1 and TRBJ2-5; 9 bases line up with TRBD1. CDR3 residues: CASSRGQGTETQYF. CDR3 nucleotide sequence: TGCGCCAGCAGCAGGGGACAGGGTACGGAGACCCAGTACTTC.